The rows below give T cell receptor beta chains drawn from one sample of a study of T cells in Graves' hyperthyroidism and ophthalmopathy. Via MiXCR, TCRdb re-called the multiplex PCR reads, giving one row per CDR3 protein. The repertoire holds roughly 380,000 distinct CDR3 sequences, with around 14% as singletons. Sequences were obtained from blood. The receptors stem from an older woman with Graves' hyperthyroidism. Each CDR3 is given without its conserved first and last residue. Expanded clones are given a class, and other clones once, few, many or no size at all.

V: TRBV7-3; J: TRBJ2-3; size: -; CDR3: ASSGGTSGRTDAQY
V: TRBV7-9; J: TRBJ2-4; size: -; CDR3: ASSLEASANIQY
V: TRBV5-5; J: TRBJ2-7; size: -; CDR3: ASSWVLNEQY
V: TRBV10-3; J: TRBJ2-3; size: many; CDR3: AISPSTSAFDTQY
V: TRBV20-1; J: TRBJ2-4; size: many; CDR3: SARTSGNIQY
V: TRBV4-1; J: TRBJ2-3; size: -; CDR3: ASSQGGGIDTQY
V: TRBV12-3/TRBV12-4; J: TRBJ2-1; size: few; CDR3: ASSLTRWVAEQF
V: TRBV29-1; J: TRBJ2-3; size: many; CDR3: SGRGLVPDTQY
V: TRBV5-1; J: TRBJ1-1; size: -; CDR3: ASISQSFTNTEAF
V: TRBV7-3; J: TRBJ1-3; size: many; CDR3: ATPVGRPGNTIY
V: TRBV30; J: TRBJ1-1; size: few; CDR3: AWSPLLNQGTEAF
V: TRBV28; J: TRBJ2-1; size: many; CDR3: ASSQPGQGFNEQF
V: TRBV5-1; J: TRBJ2-2; size: few; CDR3: ASSLGVSWATGELF
V: TRBV18; J: TRBJ2-7; size: many; CDR3: ASSPPQVRGNEQY
V: TRBV2; J: TRBJ2-3; size: many; CDR3: ASTGQGPGDTQY
V: TRBV11-2; J: TRBJ1-1; size: many; CDR3: ASSDRVMDTEAF
V: TRBV14; J: TRBJ2-3; size: -; CDR3: ASSQDWVAGKY
V: TRBV11-2; J: TRBJ2-5; size: few; CDR3: ATSSAGIQETQY
V: TRBV12-3/TRBV12-4; J: TRBJ2-2; size: many; CDR3: ASSYLLGLVNTGELF
V: TRBV20-1; J: TRBJ2-7; size: few; CDR3: SARSKTLYTYEQY
V: TRBV19; J: TRBJ1-2; size: -; CDR3: ASSTPGGGDYGYT
V: TRBV9; J: TRBJ1-2; size: few; CDR3: ASSVDGSYGYT
V: TRBV3-1; J: TRBJ2-3; size: many; CDR3: ASSHGTGTDTQY
V: TRBV2; J: TRBJ2-2; size: many; CDR3: ASTRAGAGTGELF
V: TRBV12-5; J: TRBJ2-1; size: many; CDR3: ASGPLAFSLNEQF
V: TRBV27; J: TRBJ1-6; size: many; CDR3: ASRARDRGLDSPLH
V: TRBV18; J: TRBJ2-2; size: few; CDR3: ASSRNDRELGELF
V: TRBV3-1; J: TRBJ1-5; size: many; CDR3: ASSEGGLQPQH
V: TRBV7-9; J: TRBJ2-7; size: -; CDR3: ASSPPDRVSYEQY
V: TRBV12-3/TRBV12-4; J: TRBJ2-5; size: many; CDR3: ASRETSGDFGTQY
V: TRBV29-1; J: TRBJ1-2; size: -; CDR3: SVFQPLPRGGPGGYT
V: TRBV2; J: TRBJ1-1; size: many; CDR3: ASSQRGTGGTEAF
V: TRBV30; J: TRBJ1-4; size: many; CDR3: AWSRFGQGAEKLF
V: TRBV19; J: TRBJ1-5; size: few; CDR3: ASSIATGGDQPQH
V: TRBV7-9; J: TRBJ2-3; size: -; CDR3: ASSLSALSSSTDTQY
V: TRBV10-3; J: TRBJ1-4; size: few; CDR3: AISESWDEKLF
V: TRBV28; J: TRBJ1-6; size: -; CDR3: ASSPSENSPLH
V: TRBV19; J: TRBJ2-6; size: few; CDR3: ASSIDGGANVLT
V: TRBV28; J: TRBJ1-5; size: many; CDR3: ASSFGFYQPQH
V: TRBV9; J: TRBJ2-3; size: -; CDR3: ASSQMGGLTQY
V: TRBV3-1; J: TRBJ2-7; size: many; CDR3: ASSLQGTSGRTLQY
V: TRBV6-2/TRBV6-3; J: TRBJ1-4; size: -; CDR3: ASSVDRDGEELF
V: TRBV11-3; J: TRBJ2-7; size: -; CDR3: ASSPWGGEQY
V: TRBV5-7; J: TRBJ1-2; size: many; CDR3: ASSIDRDNYGYT
V: TRBV6-1; J: TRBJ2-1; size: few; CDR3: ASSEKGEREYNEQF
V: TRBV24-1; J: TRBJ2-1; size: few; CDR3: ATRTRGVTYNEQF
V: TRBV12-3/TRBV12-4; J: TRBJ2-7; size: many; CDR3: ASSPTGLTNEQY
V: TRBV7-9; J: TRBJ2-3; size: many; CDR3: ASSVAGADTQY
V: TRBV6-1; J: TRBJ1-4; size: many; CDR3: ASYEGDSREKLF
V: TRBV7-8; J: TRBJ2-1; size: -; CDR3: ASSSAGVPVEQF
V: TRBV12-3/TRBV12-4; J: TRBJ2-7; size: many; CDR3: ASTQSYEQY